This T cell receptor beta chain was captured in a study of T cells in Graves' hyperthyroidism and ophthalmopathy. Germline-derived CDR1 and CDR2 are SGHNT and YYREEE (reference sequence). Trimming removed 8 bases at V and 0 bases at J, with 14 bases between. The CDR3 is made up of 14 amino acids. Amplification of TCR beta CDR3 regions used RNA as the template. During a first-round RT-PCR of the TCR CDR3, the HTBI primer set was used. TCRdb independently ran MiXCR on the multiplex PCR reads; one entry per CDR3 protein. Altogether some 600,000 distinct CDR3 sequences are present, around 42% being singletons, with the ten largest covering nearly 8.5%. Hyperthyroidism of Graves' type that showed no ophthalmopathy progression within 18 months was stable.

This chain joins TRBV5-4 and TRBJ2-5; D possibly corresponds to TRBD1 (6 bases). Sequencing was done on a sample of peripheral blood or thyroid tissue (not recorded which). The TCR sequence derives from a woman younger than 35 with Graves' hyperthyroidism. The CDR3 bases are TGTGCCAGTAGCCAGACAGGAAACCAAGAGACCCAGTACTTC. Its protein product is CASSQTGNQETQYF. The full variable domain, its missing parts supplied by reference TRBV5-4 and TRBJ2-5, is ETGVTQSPTHLIKTRGQQVTLRCSSQSGHNTVSWYQQALGQGPQFIFQYYREEENGRGNFPPRFSGLQFPNYSSELNVNALELDDSALYLCASSQTGNQETQYFGPGTRLLVL.